This T cell receptor beta chain originates from a study of blood T cells in healthy people across ages. It was with a sample-barcoded 5' primer and a J-beta primer mix that a second PCR of roughly 7 to 12 cycles was run. CDR3-containing paired-end reads numbering at least 2.5 million came from each sample. TCRdb reprocessed the 5' RACE reads via MiXCR and lists one record per CDR3 protein. The sample carries around 900,000 distinct CDR3 sequences, roughly 47% recorded once. V shed 2 bases and J 0 bases; nucleotides not matched to a gene: 5. Germline V gives CDR1 SEHNR, CDR2 FQNEAQ (reference sequence). The CDR3 loop spans 16 amino acids. For this clonotype: The antigen is undetermined.

Study-level points and caveats: Getting older went along with TCR beta diversity per million T cells dropping roughly linearly.

This sequence joins TRBV7-9 and TRBJ1-2; TRBD1 matches 8 bases. The receptor comes from a woman aged 60-75 years in good health. The sequencing input was blood. The CDR3 nucleotides are TGTGCCAGCAGCTTAAGAGCGGACAGGGCTAACTATGGCTACACCTTC. This gives the protein CASSLRADRANYGYTF.